A selection of T cell receptor beta chains follows, all from one sample in a study of blood T cell repertoires in COVID-19. Assay used: immunoSEQ multiplex PCR; TCRdb lists only in-frame clones, some missing. The sample includes 100,000 or so clones, approximately 92% of them seen just once. The sequencing sample was made of peripheral blood. The receptors derive from a middle-aged man with active COVID-19. Each CDR3 is given with its conserved first and last residue.

v_call: TRBV27
cdr3_length: 15
cdr3_aa: CASSLSTVQTGELFF

v_call: TRBV19
cdr3_length: 14
cdr3_aa: CASSNQGLNTEAFF

v_call: TRBV10-1
cdr3_length: 13
cdr3_aa: CASSAGGNSPLHF

v_call: TRBV27
cdr3_length: 17
cdr3_aa: CASSLGTGPLSGNTIYF

v_call: TRBV28
cdr3_length: 12
cdr3_aa: CASRRDRNGYTF

v_call: TRBV6-1
cdr3_length: 15
cdr3_aa: CASSERGEGRTEAFF

v_call: TRBV6-5
cdr3_length: 16
cdr3_aa: CASSSWFPGQNTEAFF

v_call: TRBV30
cdr3_length: 15
cdr3_aa: CAANRGRAGANVLTF

v_call: TRBV9
cdr3_length: 14
cdr3_aa: CASSATGGNEKLFF

v_call: TRBV6-5
cdr3_length: 13
cdr3_aa: CATGRGSNQPQHF

v_call: TRBV12-3/TRBV12-4
cdr3_length: 13
cdr3_aa: CASMRGRAGTQYF

v_call: TRBV27
cdr3_length: 13
cdr3_aa: CASRPRGYYGYTF

v_call: TRBV24-1
cdr3_length: 13
cdr3_aa: CATSDSLDYEQYF

v_call: TRBV30
cdr3_length: 15
cdr3_aa: CAWSVLGQGMSGYTF

v_call: TRBV28
cdr3_length: 13
cdr3_aa: CASKMGTSYEQYF

v_call: TRBV10-3
cdr3_length: 14
cdr3_aa: CAISEQQLNTEAFF

v_call: TRBV7-5
cdr3_length: 13
cdr3_aa: CARTSGGKETQYF

v_call: TRBV19
cdr3_length: 15
cdr3_aa: CASTSEGHLNQPQHF

v_call: TRBV5-1
cdr3_length: 15
cdr3_aa: CASSLAGPNTGELFF

v_call: TRBV30
cdr3_length: 13
cdr3_aa: CAWSSTGNTEAFF